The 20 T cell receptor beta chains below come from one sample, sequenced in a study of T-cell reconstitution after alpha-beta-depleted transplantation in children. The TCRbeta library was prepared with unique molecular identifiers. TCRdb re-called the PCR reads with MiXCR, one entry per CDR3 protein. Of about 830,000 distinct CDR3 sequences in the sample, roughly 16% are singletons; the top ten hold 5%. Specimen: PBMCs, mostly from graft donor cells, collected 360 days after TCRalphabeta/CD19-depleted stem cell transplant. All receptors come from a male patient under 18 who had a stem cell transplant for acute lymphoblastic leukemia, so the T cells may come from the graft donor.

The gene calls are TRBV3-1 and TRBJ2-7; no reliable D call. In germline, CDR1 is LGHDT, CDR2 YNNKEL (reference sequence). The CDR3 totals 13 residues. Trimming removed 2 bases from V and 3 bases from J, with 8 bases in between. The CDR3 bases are TGTGCCAGCAGCCAACACACCTTCTACGAGCAGTACTTC. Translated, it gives CASSQHTFYEQYF.

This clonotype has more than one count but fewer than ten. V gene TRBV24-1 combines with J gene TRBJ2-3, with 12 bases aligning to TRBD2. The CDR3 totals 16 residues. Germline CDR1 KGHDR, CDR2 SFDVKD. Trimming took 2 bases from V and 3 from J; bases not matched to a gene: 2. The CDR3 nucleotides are TGTGCCACCAGTGATTATACTAGCGGGAGGACAGATACGCAGTATTTT. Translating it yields CATSDYTSGRTDTQYF.

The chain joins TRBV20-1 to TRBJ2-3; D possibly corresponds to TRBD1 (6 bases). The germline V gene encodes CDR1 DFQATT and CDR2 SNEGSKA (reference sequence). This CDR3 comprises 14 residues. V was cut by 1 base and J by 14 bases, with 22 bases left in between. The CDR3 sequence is CSARGYDRPNVRYF. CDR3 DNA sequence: TGCAGTGCTAGAGGCTACGACAGGCCCAACGTTAGGTATTTT.

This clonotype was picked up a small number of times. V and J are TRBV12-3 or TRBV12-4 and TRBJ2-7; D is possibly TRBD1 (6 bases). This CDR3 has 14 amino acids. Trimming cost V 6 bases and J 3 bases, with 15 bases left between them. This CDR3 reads CASSLGTNIYEQYF. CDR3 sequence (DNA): TGTGCCAGCAGCCTCGGGACAAATATCTACGAGCAGTACTTC.

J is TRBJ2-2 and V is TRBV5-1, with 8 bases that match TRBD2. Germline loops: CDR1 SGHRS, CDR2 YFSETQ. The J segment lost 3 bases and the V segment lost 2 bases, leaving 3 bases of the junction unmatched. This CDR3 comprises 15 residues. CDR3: CASSLAGAHTGELFF. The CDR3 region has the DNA TGCGCCAGCAGCTTAGCGGGAGCCCACACCGGGGAGCTGTTTTTT. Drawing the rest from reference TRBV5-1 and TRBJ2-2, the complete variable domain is KAGVTQTPRYLIKTRGQQVTLSCSPISGHRSVSWYQQTPGQGLQFLFEYFSETQRNKGNFPGRFSGRQFSNSRSEMNVSTLELGDSALYLCASSLAGAHTGELFFGEGSRLTVL.

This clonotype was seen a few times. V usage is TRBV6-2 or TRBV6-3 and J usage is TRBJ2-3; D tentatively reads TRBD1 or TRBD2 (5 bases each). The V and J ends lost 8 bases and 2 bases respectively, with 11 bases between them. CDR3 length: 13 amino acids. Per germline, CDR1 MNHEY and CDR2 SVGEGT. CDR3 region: CASGTTPTDTQYF. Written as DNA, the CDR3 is TGTGCCAGCGGGACGACTCCCACAGATACGCAGTATTTT.

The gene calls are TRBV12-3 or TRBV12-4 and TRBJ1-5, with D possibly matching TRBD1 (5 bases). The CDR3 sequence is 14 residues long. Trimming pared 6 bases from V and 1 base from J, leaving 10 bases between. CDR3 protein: CASSPWGSNQPQHF. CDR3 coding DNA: TGTGCCAGCAGCCCCTGGGGCAGCAATCAGCCCCAGCATTTT.

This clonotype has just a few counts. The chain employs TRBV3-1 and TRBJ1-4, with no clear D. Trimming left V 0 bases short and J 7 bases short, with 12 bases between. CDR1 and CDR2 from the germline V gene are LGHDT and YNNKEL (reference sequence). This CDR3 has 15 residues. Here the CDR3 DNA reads TGTGCCAGCAGCCAAGATTTCAGTACCAGTGAAAAACTGTTTTTT. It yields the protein CASSQDFSTSEKLFF.

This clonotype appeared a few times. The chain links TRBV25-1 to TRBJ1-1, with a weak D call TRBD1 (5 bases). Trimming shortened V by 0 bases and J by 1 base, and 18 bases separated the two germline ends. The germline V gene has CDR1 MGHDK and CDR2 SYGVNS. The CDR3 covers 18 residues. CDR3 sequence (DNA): TGTGCCAGCAGTGAATATTCGCCCGGGGGTCCAGGGAACACTGAAGCTTTCTTT. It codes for CASSEYSPGGPGNTEAFF. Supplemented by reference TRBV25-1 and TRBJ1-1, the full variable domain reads EADIYQTPRYLVIGTGKKITLECSQTMGHDKMYWYQQDPGMELHLIHYSYGVNSTEKGDLSSESTVSRIRTEHFPLTLESARPSHTSQYLCASSEYSPGGPGNTEAFFGQGTRLTVV.

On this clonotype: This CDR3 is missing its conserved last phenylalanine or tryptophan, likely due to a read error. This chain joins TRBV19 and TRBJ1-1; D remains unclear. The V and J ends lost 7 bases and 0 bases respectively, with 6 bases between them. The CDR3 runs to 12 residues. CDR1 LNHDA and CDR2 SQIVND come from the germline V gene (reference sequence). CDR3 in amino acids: CASTHVNTEAFV. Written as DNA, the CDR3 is TGTGCCAGTACCCACGTGAACACTGAAGCTTTCGTT.

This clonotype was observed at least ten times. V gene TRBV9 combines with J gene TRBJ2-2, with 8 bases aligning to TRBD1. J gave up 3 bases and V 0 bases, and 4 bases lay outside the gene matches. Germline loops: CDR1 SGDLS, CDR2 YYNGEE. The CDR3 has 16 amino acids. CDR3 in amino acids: CASSVGSGGYTGELFF. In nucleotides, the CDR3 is TGTGCCAGCAGCGTAGGGTCAGGGGGCTACACCGGGGAGCTGTTTTTT.

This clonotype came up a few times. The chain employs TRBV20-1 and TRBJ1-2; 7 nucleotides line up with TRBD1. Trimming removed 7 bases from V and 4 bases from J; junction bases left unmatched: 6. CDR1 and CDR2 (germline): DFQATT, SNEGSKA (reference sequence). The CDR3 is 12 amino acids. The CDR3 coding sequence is TGCAGTGGGGGCAGGGGGATCTATGGCTACACCTTC. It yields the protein CSGGRGIYGYTF.

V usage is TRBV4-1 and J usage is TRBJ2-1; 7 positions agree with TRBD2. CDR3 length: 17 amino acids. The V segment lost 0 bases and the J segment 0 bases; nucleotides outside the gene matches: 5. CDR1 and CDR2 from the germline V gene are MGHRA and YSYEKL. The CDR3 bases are TGCGCCAGCAGCCAAGAGTTGCGGGGGAGCTCCTACAATGAGCAGTTCTTC. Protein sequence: CASSQELRGSSYNEQFF.

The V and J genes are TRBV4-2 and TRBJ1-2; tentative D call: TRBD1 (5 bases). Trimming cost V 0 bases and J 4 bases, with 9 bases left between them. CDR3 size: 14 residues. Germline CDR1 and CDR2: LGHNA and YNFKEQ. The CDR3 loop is CASSQDEGPYGYTF. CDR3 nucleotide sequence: TGTGCCAGCAGCCAAGACGAGGGGCCCTATGGCTACACCTTC.

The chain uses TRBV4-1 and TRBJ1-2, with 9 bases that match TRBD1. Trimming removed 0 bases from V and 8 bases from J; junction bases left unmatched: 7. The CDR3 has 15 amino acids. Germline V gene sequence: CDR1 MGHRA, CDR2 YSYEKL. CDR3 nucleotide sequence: TGCGCCAGCAGCCAAGAAGGGACAGGGACCTTCGGCTACACCTTC. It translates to CASSQEGTGTFGYTF.

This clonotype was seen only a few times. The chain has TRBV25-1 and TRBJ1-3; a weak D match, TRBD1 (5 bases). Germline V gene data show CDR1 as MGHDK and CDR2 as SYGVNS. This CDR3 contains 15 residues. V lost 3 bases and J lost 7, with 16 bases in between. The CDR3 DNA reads TGTGCCAGCAGTGACCCTCGCCAGGGCGCGAACACCATATATTTT. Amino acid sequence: CASSDPRQGANTIYF.

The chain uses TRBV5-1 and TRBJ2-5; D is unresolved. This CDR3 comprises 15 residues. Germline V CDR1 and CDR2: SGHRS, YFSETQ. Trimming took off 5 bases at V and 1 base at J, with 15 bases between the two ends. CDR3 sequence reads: CASRNNGGAQETQYF. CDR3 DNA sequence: TGCGCCAGCAGGAATAACGGCGGAGCCCAAGAGACCCAGTACTTC.

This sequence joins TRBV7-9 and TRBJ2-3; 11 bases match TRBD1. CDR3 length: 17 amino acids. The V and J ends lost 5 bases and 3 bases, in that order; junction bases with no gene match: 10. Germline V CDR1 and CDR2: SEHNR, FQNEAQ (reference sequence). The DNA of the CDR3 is TGTGCCAGCAGCCCCCCGAGGACAGGGGGCCGAACAGATACGCAGTATTTT. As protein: CASSPPRTGGRTDTQYF.

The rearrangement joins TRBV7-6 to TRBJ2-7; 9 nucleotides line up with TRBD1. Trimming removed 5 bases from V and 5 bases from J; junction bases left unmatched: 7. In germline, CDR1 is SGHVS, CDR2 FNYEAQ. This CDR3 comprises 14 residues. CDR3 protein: CASSPWTGAHEQYF. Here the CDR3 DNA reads TGTGCCAGCAGCCCCTGGACAGGGGCCCACGAGCAGTACTTC.

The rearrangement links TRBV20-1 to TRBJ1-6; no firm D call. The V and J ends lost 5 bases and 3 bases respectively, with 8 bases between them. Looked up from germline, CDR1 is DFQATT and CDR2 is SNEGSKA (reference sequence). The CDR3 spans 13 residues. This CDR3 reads CSAREVYNSPLHF. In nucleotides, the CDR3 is TGCAGTGCTCGCGAGGTCTATAATTCACCCCTCCACTTT.